These 8 T cell receptor beta chains share one sample of origin, sequenced in a study of cytotoxic CD8 clonotypes in ibrutinib-treated CLL. The data were produced by immunoSEQ multiplex PCR, yet TCRdb's version contains in-frame clones alone and is incomplete. The repertoire has tens of thousands of clones, almost 70% of them found once; the top ten carry approximately 12%. Sample: PBMCs, taken after 12 months of ibrutinib treatment. The source is a human donor with chronic lymphocytic leukemia.

This chain connects TRBV18 to TRBJ2-3; D assignment may be TRBD1 or TRBD2 (5 bases each). Germline V gene sequence: CDR1 KGHSH, CDR2 LQKENI. V was pared by 1 base and J by 2 bases, with 10 bases between. The CDR3 extends over 15 amino acids. The chain's CDR3 is CASSPQGPYTDTQYF. CDR3 nucleotides: TGTGCCAGCTCACCACAGGGACCATACACAGATACGCAGTATTTT. Variable domain in full (rest from reference TRBV18 and TRBJ2-3): NAGVMQNPRHLVRRRGQEARLRCSPMKGHSHVYWYRQLPEEGLKFMVYLQKENIIDESGMPKERFSAEFPKEGPSILRIQQVVRGDSAAYFCASSPQGPYTDTQYFGPGTRLTVL.

This clone was observed a few times. This chain uses TRBV10-1 with TRBJ2-4; TRBD2 agrees at 7 bases. Germline V CDR1 and CDR2: WNHNN, SYGVQD (reference sequence). The CDR3 totals 15 residues. V lost 0 bases, J lost 4 bases, and 3 bases stayed unmatched. The CDR3 protein is CASSESNGGKNIQYF. CDR3 coding DNA: TGCGCCAGCAGTGAGTCGAACGGGGGGAAAAACATTCAGTACTTC.

The chain carries TRBV30 and TRBJ2-4; 11 positions match TRBD1. The CDR3 consists of 16 residues. V dropped 1 base and J dropped 5; count of bases not matched to a gene: 7. Per germline, CDR1 GTSNPN and CDR2 SVGIG (reference sequence). CDR3 nucleotide sequence: TGTGCCTGGAGTGCCATGGGACAGGGGGTCGAAAACATTCAGTACTTC. Protein: CAWSAMGQGVENIQYF.

This clone was recorded once. The rearrangement joins TRBV29-1 to TRBJ2-2, with 10 bases identical to TRBD2. J gave up 8 bases and V 7 bases, and 10 bases lay outside the gene matches. The CDR3 has 14 residues. Germline loops: CDR1 SQVTM, CDR2 ANQGSEA. CDR3 DNA: TGCAGCGCTTTGGGACTAGCGTATGCGGGGGAGCTGTTTTTT. As protein: CSALGLAYAGELFF.

This chain connects TRBV7-9 to TRBJ2-3; 7 bases map to TRBD1. Germline values: CDR1 SEHNR, CDR2 FQNEAQ (reference sequence). The CDR3 length is 15 residues. J gave up 3 bases and V 5 bases, and 8 bases lay outside the gene matches. CDR3 in amino acids: CASSPTGFETDTQYF. The CDR3 nucleotides are TGTGCCAGCAGCCCGACAGGGTTTGAAACAGATACGCAGTATTTT.

Here the CDR3 reads CASSLAFGATDTQYF. The CDR3 nucleotides are TGTGCCAGCAGCTTAGCATTTGGGGCCACAGATACGCAGTATTTT. The rearrangement uses TRBV11-3 and TRBJ2-3; weak D call: TRBD1 (5 bases). The CDR3 runs to 15 residues. Trimming shortened V by 1 base and J by 2 bases, and 10 bases separated the two germline ends. Germline CDR1 is SGHNT and CDR2 is YENEEA.

This clone was counted a few times. Written as DNA, the CDR3 is TGTGCCAGCAGCCCCTGGTCCCCCGCAGGTCCCGGAAACACCATATATTTT. Encoded protein: CASSPWSPAGPGNTIYF. The J gene is TRBJ1-3, the V gene TRBV7-2; no clear D. V shed 5 bases and J shed 4 bases, with 21 bases lying between them. The CDR3 length is 17 residues. Germline CDR1 SGHTA, CDR2 FQGNSA.

The chain's CDR3 is CASSLAGANVLTF. The CDR3 DNA reads as TGTGCCAGCAGTTTGGCTGGGGCCAACGTCCTGACTTTC. The chain recombines TRBV27 with TRBJ2-6; D remains ambiguous. V lost 3 bases and J 2 bases, leaving 2 bases between the germline ends. This CDR3 has 13 amino acids. CDR1 is MNHEY and CDR2 is SMNVEV in the germline V gene (reference sequence).